The clone carrying this T cell receptor (beta chain) appeared a single time. Its antigen is still unknown. The PCR made use of 60 Vbeta and 13 Jbeta primers. Produced via immunoSEQ multiplex PCR; TCRdb's table is partial and in-frame only. Of around 160,000 clones in the sample, 80% are singletons; the top ten hold roughly 1.9%. This specimen comes from a study of cytomegalovirus exposure and HLA in healthy donors. Study outcomes and limitations: The authors excluded some V segments, including TRBV6-2 and TRBV6-3, as indistinguishable.

Germline V gene lookup returns CDR1 KGHSH and CDR2 LQKENI. Trimming removed 3 bases from V and 0 bases from J; junction bases left unmatched: 2. The CDR3 has 15 residues. Sequencing input: PBMCs. This clonotype was obtained from a human donor in good health. The V gene is TRBV18, the J gene TRBJ2-3, with 8 positions matching TRBD2. In DNA, the CDR3 is TGTGCCAGCTCACCCGGGACTAGAAGCACAGATACGCAGTATTTT. It translates to CASSPGTRSTDTQYF.